This entry lists 25 T cell receptor beta chains sequenced from one sample in a study of blood T cell repertoires in COVID-19. Here immunoSEQ multiplex PCR was the method, and the copy in TCRdb shows in-frame clones only, minus some. This table has 200,000 to 250,000 clones, about 91% appearing once. The material sequenced was peripheral blood. The receptors were sampled from a man aged 25-45 years with acute or convalescent COVID-19.

This clone was counted once. The chain has TRBV6-5 and TRBJ2-7; D gene uncertain. The CDR3 has 15 amino acids. Germline V gene data show CDR1 as MNHEY and CDR2 as SVGAGI. V lost 5 bases and J 1 base, leaving 15 bases between the germline ends. This CDR3 is CASSNYPSRSYEQYF. The CDR3 region has the DNA TGTGCCAGCAGTAACTATCCCAGCAGGTCCTACGAGCAGTACTTC.

V is TRBV24-1 and J is TRBJ2-5; 7 nucleotides align to TRBD2. This CDR3 has 15 residues. Per the germline V gene, CDR1 is KGHDR and CDR2 is SFDVKD. The V and J ends lost 6 bases and 4 bases, in that order; junction bases with no gene match: 10. The CDR3 protein is CATSLTGGAGETQYF. CDR3 nucleotide sequence: TGTGCCACCAGTCTGACGGGGGGAGCGGGAGAGACCCAGTACTTC.

The J gene is TRBJ2-2, the V gene TRBV5-1; 7 nucleotides align to TRBD2. Germline-derived CDR1 and CDR2 are SGHRS and YFSETQ. The CDR3 is 14 residues long. J was trimmed by 7 bases and V by 0 bases; bases with no gene match: 3. DNA of the CDR3: TGCGCCAGCAGCTTGGGGACTAGTTTCGGGGAGCTGTTTTTT. Protein sequence: CASSLGTSFGELFF.

Note on this clone: Sequence at one end of the junction differs from germline and may be a read error. The genes are TRBV7-7 and TRBJ2-3, with 11 positions matching TRBD2. The CDR3 extends over 15 amino acids. CDR1 is SSHAT and CDR2 is FNYEAQ in the germline V gene (reference sequence). CDR3 coding DNA: TGTGCTAGCAGCTCGCTAGCGGGGGGAGCAGATACGCAGTATTTT. Translation: CASSSLAGGADTQYF.

The chain employs TRBV5-1 and TRBJ2-7, with 7 bases lining up with TRBD1. J gave up 5 bases and V 6 bases, and 14 bases lay outside the gene matches. This CDR3 comprises 15 residues. The germline V gene encodes CDR1 SGHRS and CDR2 YFSETQ. CDR3 in DNA: TGCGCCAGCACCTTAGGGCCAAACACAGGGGACGAGCAGTACTTC. Amino acid sequence: CASTLGPNTGDEQYF.

The chain carries TRBV7-8 and TRBJ1-1; D is perhaps TRBD1 (6 bases). The CDR3 runs to 12 residues. V dropped 5 bases and J dropped 8 bases, with 12 bases sitting between them. Per the germline V gene, CDR1 is SGHVS and CDR2 is FQNEAQ. DNA for the CDR3: TGTGCCAGCAGCCCATGGACAGAAGAAGCTTTCTTT. This sequence encodes CASSPWTEEAFF.

The rearrangement uses TRBV13 and TRBJ2-3, with D uncertain. The germline V and J ends were trimmed by 2 bases and 2 bases, with 11 bases remaining between them. CDR1 is PRHDT, CDR2 FYEKMQ, per germline (reference sequence). This CDR3 spans 15 amino acids. The chain's CDR3 is CASSLRRFSTDTQYF. The DNA of the CDR3 is TGTGCCAGCAGCTTACGGCGGTTCTCCACAGATACGCAGTATTTT.

The chain uses TRBV10-3 and TRBJ2-3; TRBD1 might be the D (5 bases). CDR1 and CDR2 (germline): ENHRY, SYGVKD. This CDR3 has 13 amino acids. Trimming shortened V by 4 bases and J by 0 bases, and 5 bases separated the two germline ends. DNA of the CDR3: TGTGCCATCAGTGGACAGAGCACAGATACGCAGTATTTT. It yields the protein CAISGQSTDTQYF.

In its sample, this clone was seen a few times. The chain has TRBV7-9 and TRBJ2-3; a weak D match, TRBD2 (7 bases). V was pared by 4 bases and J by 3 bases, with 23 bases between. CDR3 length: 18 amino acids. CDR1 and CDR2 from the germline V gene are SEHNR and FQNEAQ (reference sequence). DNA of the CDR3: TGTGCCAGCAGCTCAACCCCCAGGGGAGGGAGTTGGACAGATACGCAGTATTTT. It specifies CASSSTPRGGSWTDTQYF.

This rearrangement joins TRBV30 to TRBJ2-2; TRBD1 agrees at 10 bases. From germline, CDR1 is GTSNPN and CDR2 SVGIG (reference sequence). The CDR3 loop spans 15 amino acids. Trimming removed 1 base from V and 5 bases from J; junction bases left unmatched: 4. Written as DNA, the CDR3 is TGTGCCTGGAGTGGGACAGGGGGATGGACCGGGGAGCTGTTTTTT. As protein: CAWSGTGGWTGELFF. Full variable domain (rest looked up from reference TRBV30 and TRBJ2-2): SQTIHQWPATLVQPVGSPLSLECTVEGTSNPNLYWYRQAAGRGLQLLFYSVGIGQISSEVPQNLSASRPQDRQFILSSKKLLLSDSGFYLCAWSGTGGWTGELFFGEGSRLTVL.

This clone was counted only a few times. J is TRBJ1-5 and V is TRBV19; D is undetermined. The ends were cut back, 0 bases at V and 8 bases at J, with 11 bases in the middle. The CDR3 runs 14 residues. Germline loops: CDR1 LNHDA, CDR2 SQIVND (reference sequence). The CDR3 sequence: CASSIDRGIEPQHF. CDR3 nucleotides: TGTGCCAGTAGTATAGATCGGGGTATAGAGCCCCAGCATTTT.

This chain uses TRBV4-1 with TRBJ2-1; 8 bases line up with TRBD2. V was pared by 5 bases and J by 4 bases, with 13 bases of the junction left unmatched. The CDR3 runs 17 residues. From germline, CDR1 is MGHRA and CDR2 YSYEKL. CDR3 sequence reads: CASSASLSGGPYNEQFF. CDR3 DNA sequence: TGCGCCAGCAGCGCCTCTTTAAGCGGGGGTCCTTACAATGAGCAGTTCTTC.

Only a few counts were recorded for this clone. The chain has TRBV28 and TRBJ1-3, with 7 bases lining up with TRBD1. V lost 4 bases to trimming and J lost 0 bases; unmatched junction nucleotides: 6. The CDR3 has 16 amino acids. Germline V lookup: CDR1 MDHEN, CDR2 SYDVKM. CDR3 coding DNA: TGTGCCAGCAGTTCCCTCTCAGGGGGCTCTGGAAACACCATATATTTT. As protein: CASSSLSGGSGNTIYF.

A remark on this clone: Relative to the germline gene, one junction end is altered; a read error may explain this. The CDR3 DNA follows: TGTGCCAGCAGCCTAACCCGGGACAGTTCCTACACCTTC. This sequence encodes CASSLTRDSSYTF. V and J are TRBV7-3 and TRBJ1-2; TRBD1 agrees at 7 bases. Germline-derived CDR1 and CDR2 are SGHTA and FQGTGA. The CDR3 is 13 amino acids.

The chain links TRBV6-5 to TRBJ2-4; D is undetermined. The CDR3 has 13 amino acids. Trimming removed 4 bases from V and 8 bases from J, with 12 bases in between. Germline V CDR1 and CDR2: MNHEY, SVGAGI. The CDR3 is CASSSRSEHIQYF. CDR3 DNA: TGTGCCAGCAGTTCTCGAAGCGAGCACATTCAGTACTTC.

V gene TRBV6-1 combines with J gene TRBJ1-1, with TRBD1 matching over 9 bases. CDR3 length: 15 residues. The germline gives CDR1 MNHNS, CDR2 SASEGT. Trimming at V came to 2 bases and at J to 1 base, leaving 2 bases not matched to a gene. CDR3: CASSERGQGNTEAFF. CDR3 nucleotide sequence: TGTGCCAGCAGTGAAAGGGGACAGGGGAACACTGAAGCTTTCTTT.

This chain uses TRBV27 with TRBJ1-5; 7 bases align to TRBD1. With 6 bases clipped from V and 0 bases from J, the junction kept 11 bases outside the gene matches. The germline gives CDR1 MNHEY, CDR2 SMNVEV (reference sequence). CDR3 length: 17 amino acids. The CDR3 sequence: CASSIRGGVYSNQPQHF. The CDR3 DNA is TGTGCCAGCAGCATTCGAGGGGGCGTCTATAGCAATCAGCCCCAGCATTTT.

The chain uses TRBV2 and TRBJ2-3; 10 bases line up with TRBD2. Germline CDR1 is SNHLY and CDR2 is FYNNEI. Trimming cost V 6 bases and J 0 bases; bases outside gene matches: 3. The CDR3 runs to 15 residues. CDR3 bases: TGTGCCAGCAGGGTAGCGGGGGGTAGCACAGATACGCAGTATTTT. Encoded protein: CASRVAGGSTDTQYF.

The chain is built from TRBV19 and TRBJ1-5, with 9 bases fitting TRBD1. Germline trimming cut 3 bases from V and 3 bases from J; bases unmatched to any gene: 12. This CDR3 has 18 amino acids. Germline V gene data show CDR1 as LNHDA and CDR2 as SQIVND (reference sequence). DNA for the CDR3: TGTGCCAGTAGTATCCAACCCTCCGGGACAGGGTTCAATCAGCCCCAGCATTTT. The encoded protein is CASSIQPSGTGFNQPQHF.

The rearrangement links TRBV27 to TRBJ2-1, with TRBD2 identical over 10 bases. CDR1 is MNHEY, CDR2 SMNVEV, per germline (reference sequence). The CDR3 is made up of 11 amino acids. V shed 7 bases and J 16 bases; nucleotides not matched to a gene: 7. CDR3 sequence (DNA): TGTGCCAGCACCCTAGCGGGAGTGTATTTCTTC. This codes for CASTLAGVYFF.

The genes are TRBV3-1 (or the pseudogene TRBV3-2) and TRBJ1-1; TRBD1 agrees at 7 bases. The germline V gene has CDR1 LGHDT and CDR2 YNNKEL (reference sequence). The J segment lost 5 bases and the V segment lost 2 bases, leaving 5 bases of the junction unmatched. The CDR3 sequence is 14 residues long. The CDR3 DNA sequence: TGTGCCAGCAGCCAACGACAGGGAATTACTGAAGCTTTCTTT. It translates to CASSQRQGITEAFF.

The V call is TRBV5-1, the J call TRBJ2-1; no clear D. V lost 2 bases and J lost 7, with 13 bases in between. The CDR3 totals 14 residues. Germline V lookup: CDR1 SGHRS, CDR2 YFSETQ. The CDR3 sequence: CASSLPAAGNEQFF. The CDR3 DNA reads TGCGCCAGCAGCTTACCCGCCGCCGGGAATGAGCAGTTCTTC.

The chain employs TRBV9 and TRBJ2-2; 10 positions agree with TRBD2. Germline V gene sequence: CDR1 SGDLS, CDR2 YYNGEE. Trimming removed 4 bases from V and 0 bases from J; junction bases left unmatched: 6. The CDR3 runs to 17 residues. The CDR3 region is CASSSKRGGTNTGELFF. The CDR3 nucleotides are TGTGCCAGCAGCTCCAAGCGGGGGGGAACGAACACCGGGGAGCTGTTTTTT.

This sequence joins TRBV11-3 and TRBJ2-7; D is unresolved. The CDR3 consists of 15 residues. Germline CDR1 SGHNT, CDR2 YENEEA. V lost 2 bases and J 0 bases, leaving 11 bases between the germline ends. CDR3 nucleotides: TGTGCCAGCAGCTTAAATTCAGGTACCTCCTACGAGCAGTACTTC. Translation gives CASSLNSGTSYEQYF.

This clone was seen many times. The chain couples TRBV7-2 to TRBJ2-1; 10 bases fit TRBD2. This CDR3 comprises 21 residues. The germline CDR1 and CDR2 sequences are SGHTA and FQGNSA. V gave up 0 bases and J gave up 0 bases; unmatched junction bases: 14. As DNA, the CDR3 is TGTGCCAGCAGCTTAGCACTAGCGGGACTCTATACATCGAGCTCCTACAATGAGCAGTTCTTC. Protein: CASSLALAGLYTSSSYNEQFF.